This T cell receptor (beta chain) stems from a study of CD8+CD57+ T cells in acquired aplastic anemia. About the study: The average for DNA from sorted CD4+ and CD8+ cells was 2.5 to 4 ug.

Genomic DNA was employed as the template in profiling TCR beta VDJ and CDR3. Each CDR3 protein gets one entry after TCRdb re-called the reads with MiXCR. Of 250,000 to 350,000 distinct CDR3 sequences in the sample, around three fifths are singletons; the top ten hold 1.3%. The CDR3 is 19 amino acids. Germline V gene data show CDR1 as SGHVS and CDR2 as FQNEAQ. V lost 5 bases, J lost 0 bases, and 11 bases stayed unmatched. Patients who underwent sequencing had shown CD8+CD57+ cell expansion by flow cytometry. In all patients, the disease was severe acquired aplastic anemia. This sequence originates from a human donor with aplastic anemia. Sequenced input: sorted CD4+, CD8+, or CD8+CD57+ T cells (not recorded which) from PBMCs. The chain is built from TRBV7-8 and TRBJ2-1; 12 nucleotides line up with TRBD2. The chain's CDR3 is CASSRWTSGDISSYNEQFF. CDR3 in DNA: TGTGCCAGCAGCCGTTGGACTAGCGGGGACATCAGCTCCTACAATGAGCAGTTCTTC.